The T cell receptor (beta chain) under discussion was sequenced for a study of Ad26.COV2.S vaccination and SARS-CoV-2 variants (TCRdb year 2021). Study-level background: Donors in the vaccine arm were drawn from COV1001, a multicentre, randomized, double-blind, placebo-controlled phase I-IIa trial testing Ad26.COV2.S in healthy adults. Sequencing of the TCRbeta repertoire served to evaluate the specificity and breadth of SARS-CoV-2-reactive T cell receptors following Ad26.COV2.S vaccination. Ad26.COV2.S was administered intramuscularly at 5 x 10^10 or 1 x 10^11 viral particles, either as a single shot or as two shots given 56 days apart. Investigators remained blinded to trial group allocation during experiments and outcome assessment. The TCR-sequenced set comprised approximately 32 samples: around 20 Ad26.COV2.S vaccine recipients, 5 placebo recipients and 8 SARS-CoV-2 convalescent individuals. Trial participants were randomized into five groups of five: low-dose or high-dose Ad26.COV2.S given once or twice, or placebo on both occasions.

Overall study outcomes, separate from this receptor: Non-spike TCR breadth was comparable between vaccine and placebo recipients, consistent with the vaccine containing only spike. The authors noted that total T cell responses may have been underestimated by the TCR breadth and depth analyses. Higher spike-specific TCR breadth was observed in Ad26.COV2.S recipients than in placebo recipients (P = 0.0014). The study lacked the statistical power to compare responses across vaccine doses or regimens. Substantial breadth of spike-specific CD8+ and CD4+ T cell responses was reported after vaccination.

The immunoSEQ Assay was used to sequence TCRbeta CDR3 regions. After extraction, genomic DNA underwent amplification by bias-controlled multiplex PCR, followed by high-throughput sequencing. Concerning the study's data processing: To quantify the absolute abundance of each unique TCRbeta CDR3 region, sequences were collapsed and filtered. Usable DNA was measured by amplifying reference genes present in all nucleated cells, and TCRbeta template counts were normalized to that usable DNA to estimate T cell fraction. Repertoire TCRs were annotated as SARS-CoV-2-specific by exact matching of V gene, CDR3 amino acid sequence and J gene to a known reactive TCR set. The reference SARS-CoV-2 TCR set was derived from MIRA and filtered for enrichment in COVID-19-positive ImmuneCODE repertoires, a step that removed public or cross-reactive TCRs. Drawing on the MIRA antigens, annotated TCRs were analysed further at the level of specific ORF or position within ORF. Depth was the summed frequency of annotated unique rearrangements, while breadth was defined as annotated unique rearrangements over total unique productive rearrangements. TCR breadth was compared between groups using two-sided Wilcoxon rank-sum tests. The clones in this table, taken by TCRdb from immuneACCESS, are in-frame only. Not every clone is retained; where verified, under half of the shortfall comes from an unresolved V gene, and the cause of the rest is unknown. D and trimming were read from the DNA, whereas the V and J calls and clone size are those reported in that table. This sample holds hundreds of thousands of clones; approximately 86% were observed only once. The ten largest make up around a tenth of the sample.

The treatment or condition label, as the study defines it: roughly 19 received Ad26.COV2.S at low or high dose, single or two shots; about 5 received placebo; per-sample allocation not given. Repertoires of vaccine and placebo recipients were sequenced from samples taken on day 63 after the first injection. Between 29 July and 7 August 2020, Cohort 1b enrolled 20 to 30 adults aged 18-55 years at one site in Boston, USA. Ad26.COV2.S was a replication-incompetent adenovirus type 26 vector expressing a prefusion-stabilized SARS-CoV-2 spike protein from the original Wuhan strain. For CDR1 and CDR2, the germline V gene lists MDHEN and SYDVKM. V is reduced by 3 bases and J by 3 bases, leaving a spacing of 20 bases between them. The cysteine opens and the phenylalanine closes a CDR3 of 17 amino acids. The kept DNA is CDR3 alone, 51 bases in frame from the first base. Details on this clone: It has no known antigen specificity. No base-level quality is on record; no much larger clone is a single base apart.

The chain is made from TRBV28 and TRBJ1-1; D gene: possibly TRBD1, on 5 matching bases. The starting material was peripheral blood, obtained in a trial of Ad26.COV2.S vaccine versus placebo. This TCR was sampled from a person between 18 and 59 years old who received the Ad26.COV2.S COVID-19 vaccine or a placebo. The CDR3 is CASSFGGVTRGDTEAFF. Here is the DNA: TGTGCCAGCAGTTTTGGGGGGGTCACAAGGGGCGACACTGAAGCTTTCTTT.